This T cell receptor (beta chain) was obtained from a study of response to subunit inactivated influenza vaccine. Points from the study as a whole: Authors proposed each seasonal influenza vaccination draws in few new T cells.

This clonotype was observed a few times. The antigen remains undetermined. TCRdb reanalysed the RT-PCR reads using MiXCR and keeps one entry per CDR3 protein. The table has 400,000 to 650,000 distinct CDR3 sequences, approximately 7.7% seen once; the top ten hold approximately 14%. J was trimmed by 1 base and V by 0 bases; bases with no gene match: 10. The germline V gene has CDR1 SQVTM and CDR2 ANQGSEA. The CDR3 runs to 17 residues. This TCR derives from a man between 50 and 75 years old who received an inactivated influenza vaccine. This specimen was PBMCs from blood, taken roughly 24 months after vaccination. The chain is built from TRBV29-1 and TRBJ2-3; 7 bases fit TRBD2. The CDR3 protein is CSVEDFSGGGGTDTQYF. DNA for the CDR3: TGCAGCGTTGAAGATTTCTCGGGAGGCGGGGGCACAGATACGCAGTATTTT.